What follows are 32 T cell receptor beta chains derived from one specimen sequenced in a study of Graves' ophthalmopathy and Graves' hyperthyroidism. Amplification of TCR beta CDR3 regions used RNA transcripts. HTBI primers served in a first-round RT-PCR, which a second-round multiplex PCR followed. TCRdb passed the multiplex PCR reads through MiXCR, listing each CDR3 protein once. Of roughly 410,000 distinct CDR3 sequences in the sample, 15% are singletons; the top ten hold 5.5% to 7%. The specimen sequenced was peripheral blood. These TCRs come from a woman younger than 30 with stable Graves' hyperthyroidism.

As concerns this clonotype: A single base is all that separates this from a far larger clone, so a read error is likely. The chain couples TRBV12-3 or TRBV12-4 to TRBJ1-6; D remains unclear. The CDR3 spans 13 residues. The CDR3 reads CAISLAGNSPLHF. DNA for the CDR3: TGTGCCATCAGTTTAGCCGGTAATTCACCCCTCCACTTT.

This clonotype has ten or more counts. The chain uses TRBV6-2 or TRBV6-3 and TRBJ2-7; possibly TRBD2 for D (5 bases). The CDR3 covers 13 residues. Germline values: CDR1 MNHEY, CDR2 SVGEGT. Deletions cut 2 bases from V and 3 bases from J, with 8 bases between. CDR3: CASSYGGFYEQYF. CDR3 in DNA: TGTGCCAGCAGTTACGGCGGGTTCTACGAGCAGTACTTC.

CDR3 sequence (DNA): TGCGCCAGCAGCCAAGCTTGGGCGTTGAACACTGAAGCTTTCTTT. Translating gives CASSQAWALNTEAFF. V is TRBV4-1 and J is TRBJ1-1, with D unresolved. V lost 1 base and J lost 0, with 9 bases in between. The CDR3 length is 15 residues. Germline lookup yields CDR1 MGHRA and CDR2 YSYEKL.

In this sample, this clonotype turned up many times. The V call is TRBV5-5, the J call TRBJ1-6; TRBD1 aligns across 7 bases. Germline values: CDR1 SGHKS, CDR2 YYEKEE (reference sequence). V lost 3 bases and J lost 8; bases outside the gene matches: 2. The CDR3 totals 13 residues. In nucleotides, the CDR3 is TGTGCCAGCAGCTCCGACAGGGATTCACCCCTCCACTTT. This sequence encodes CASSSDRDSPLHF.

This clonotype was observed many times. The gene calls are TRBV15 and TRBJ1-2; no definite D call. There are 14 residues in the CDR3. CDR1 is LNHNV and CDR2 is YYDKDF in the germline V gene (reference sequence). Trimming removed 3 bases from V and 5 bases from J, with 13 bases in between. As DNA, the CDR3 is TGTGCCACCAGCAGCCTAGGGCAGCCTTATGGCTACACCTTC. It translates to CATSSLGQPYGYTF.

This clonotype was counted at least ten times. The V call is TRBV12-3 or TRBV12-4, the J call TRBJ1-1, with D unresolved. The CDR3 runs 14 residues. V dropped 3 bases and J dropped 1 base, with 9 bases sitting between them. CDR3 amino acids: CASSLGGSNTEAFF. DNA for the CDR3: TGTGCCAGCAGTTTGGGAGGTTCGAACACTGAAGCTTTCTTT.

This clonotype came up many times. This chain links TRBV6-5 with TRBJ1-2; 7 bases match TRBD1. V gave up 2 bases and J gave up 2 bases; unmatched junction bases: 8. Germline assignment: CDR1 MNHEY and CDR2 SVGAGI. The CDR3 is 16 amino acids. As DNA, the CDR3 is TGTGCCAGCAGTTACCCTGAAAGGGACAGCAACTATGGCTACACCTTC. Protein sequence: CASSYPERDSNYGYTF.

This clonotype was detected ten times or more. The CDR3 sequence is CASSEALTLAVQETQYF. Written as DNA, the CDR3 is TGTGCCAGCAGTGAAGCTTTAACACTAGCGGTCCAAGAGACCCAGTACTTC. The chain links TRBV6-1 to TRBJ2-5, with 8 positions matching TRBD2. With V trimmed by 0 bases and J by 1 base, 7 bases remained unmatched. Germline CDR1 reads MNHNS; CDR2 reads SASEGT. The CDR3 is 17 amino acids.

This clonotype was counted ten times or more. The V and J genes are TRBV4-2 and TRBJ2-7, with a tentative D call TRBD1 (6 bases). This CDR3 has 15 amino acids. Trimming took 1 base from V and 3 from J, leaving 13 bases between them. Per germline, CDR1 LGHNA and CDR2 YNFKEQ. CDR3 DNA sequence: TGTGCCAGCAGCCAAGTTGCAGGGGCCCACTACGAGCAGTACTTC. It yields the protein CASSQVAGAHYEQYF.

A few counts support this clonotype. The chain employs TRBV3-1 and TRBJ1-5; D unclear. Germline V gene data show CDR1 as LGHDT and CDR2 as YNNKEL (reference sequence). This CDR3 comprises 17 residues. Trimming stripped 1 base from V and 0 bases from J, with 13 bases between. This CDR3 reads CASSQGGQIYSNQPQHF. The DNA of the CDR3 is TGTGCCAGCAGCCAAGGTGGGCAGATTTATAGCAATCAGCCCCAGCATTTT.

This clonotype turned up a few times. This sequence joins TRBV6-1 and TRBJ2-7, with a tentative D call TRBD1 (5 bases). Trimming left V 6 bases short and J 4 bases short, with 16 bases between. The CDR3 runs to 14 residues. Germline CDR1 is MNHNS and CDR2 is SASEGT. CDR3 protein: CASSPARVEYEQYF. The CDR3 nucleotides read TGTGCCAGCAGCCCCGCCAGGGTCGAGTACGAGCAGTACTTC.

This clonotype came up many times. The rearrangement joins TRBV6-2 or TRBV6-3 to TRBJ1-2; D not certain. Germline CDR1 is MNHEY and CDR2 is SVGEGT. The CDR3 extends over 11 amino acids. Trimming took 7 bases from V and 2 from J, leaving 5 bases between them. CDR3 in amino acids: CASKENYGYTF. The CDR3, as DNA: TGTGCCAGCAAAGAAAACTATGGCTACACCTTC.

This clonotype has ten or more counts. This chain connects TRBV7-9 to TRBJ2-2; perhaps TRBD1 as D (6 bases). The V and J ends lost 4 bases and 6 bases respectively, with 9 bases between them. Looked up from germline, CDR1 is SEHNR and CDR2 is FQNEAQ (reference sequence). The CDR3 covers 13 residues. CDR3 region: CASSSQGPGELFF. The DNA for the CDR3 is TGTGCCAGCAGCTCACAGGGACCCGGGGAGCTGTTTTTT. Based on the CDR3 plus reference TRBV7-9 and TRBJ2-2, the full variable domain is DTGVSQNPRHKITKRGQNVTFRCDPISEHNRLYWYRQTLGQGPEFLTYFQNEAQLEKSRLLSDRFSAERPKGSFSTLEIQRTEQGDSAMYLCASSSQGPGELFFGEGSRLTVL.

Concerning this clonotype: Just one base apart from a much larger clone, this may be a read error. This chain joins TRBV5-4 and TRBJ1-1; D is perhaps TRBD1 (6 bases). Germline-derived CDR1 and CDR2 are SGHNT and YYREEE (reference sequence). The CDR3 sequence is 13 residues long. The CDR3 here is CASSFPGATEACF. DNA of the CDR3: TGTGCCAGCAGCTTCCCGGGGGCTACTGAAGCTTGCTTT.

This clonotype was seen repeatedly, ten times or more. The rearrangement links TRBV12-3 or TRBV12-4 to TRBJ1-6, with 8 bases matching TRBD1. This CDR3 has 14 amino acids. The junction had 6 bases not matched to a gene; V was cut back by 6 bases and J by 8 bases. In DNA form, the CDR3 reads TGTGCCAGCAGCCGACAGGGGCGGGATTCACCCCTCCACTTT. Encoded protein: CASSRQGRDSPLHF.

This clonotype was seen at least ten times. The V gene is TRBV27, the J gene TRBJ2-4, with 10 nucleotides matching TRBD2. Per germline, CDR1 MNHEY and CDR2 SMNVEV (reference sequence). CDR3 length equals 13 residues. V lost 6 bases to trimming and J lost 7 bases; unmatched junction nucleotides: 3. CDR3 sequence (DNA): TGTGCCAGCAGGAGCGGGGGGGGCAACATTCAGTACTTC. This sequence encodes CASRSGGGNIQYF.

This clonotype came up many times. Because the CDR3 is missing its conserved closing phenylalanine or tryptophan, this is likely a read error. V gene TRBV6-1 combines with J gene TRBJ2-7; 10 bases are shared with TRBD1. Looked up from germline, CDR1 is MNHNS and CDR2 is SASEGT. V was pared by 6 bases and J by 4 bases, with 9 bases of the junction left unmatched. This CDR3 is built from 15 residues. The CDR3 region is CASSPGTGATYEQYL. The CDR3 DNA reads TGTGCCAGCAGCCCCGGGACAGGGGCTACTTACGAGCAGTACCTC.

This rearrangement joins TRBV6-1 to TRBJ1-5, with D maybe TRBD1 (5 bases). This CDR3 contains 15 residues. The germline CDR1 and CDR2 sequences are MNHNS and SASEGT. The V end lost 7 bases, the J end lost 7 bases, and 20 bases lay between the germline ends. The CDR3 reads CASKTRNRRGQPQHF. The CDR3 DNA reads TGTGCCAGCAAGACGAGGAATCGACGGGGGCAGCCCCAGCATTTT.

There are many counts of this clonotype. This rearrangement joins TRBV15 to TRBJ2-5, with D possibly matching TRBD1 (5 bases). Germline V CDR1 and CDR2: LNHNV, YYDKDF (reference sequence). This CDR3 has 14 residues. V was cut by 0 bases and J by 5 bases, with 10 bases left in between. CDR3: CATSRDPGLETQYF. DNA for the CDR3: TGTGCCACCAGCAGAGATCCAGGGTTGGAGACCCAGTACTTC.

This clonotype was recorded many times. This sequence joins TRBV27 and TRBJ1-1; 8 positions agree with TRBD1. Looked up from germline, CDR1 is MNHEY and CDR2 is SMNVEV (reference sequence). The CDR3 is made up of 16 amino acids. The V and J ends lost 5 bases and 4 bases, in that order; junction bases with no gene match: 12. CDR3 in DNA: TGTGCCAGCAGTACGGGGAGAAGGACAGGGCGCACTGAAGCTTTCTTT. It specifies CASSTGRRTGRTEAFF.

The sample holds many counts of this clonotype. Just one base apart from a much larger clone, this may be a read error. This CDR3 reads CANSVQLPYNSPLHF. The CDR3 DNA follows: TGTGCCAACAGTGTACAGCTTCCCTATAATTCACCCCTCCACTTT. This rearrangement joins TRBV27 to TRBJ1-6; D unresolved. CDR1 and CDR2 from the germline V gene are MNHEY and SMNVEV (reference sequence). This CDR3 region has 15 residues.

This rearrangement joins TRBV12-3 or TRBV12-4 to TRBJ1-2, with 9 bases identical to TRBD1. The length of the CDR3 is 14 residues. The J segment lost 4 bases and the V segment lost 5 bases, leaving 5 bases of the junction unmatched. CDR3: CASSTGTGSYGYTF. The CDR3 DNA is TGTGCCAGCAGTACCGGGACAGGGAGCTATGGCTACACCTTC.

This clonotype was recorded at least ten times. V and J are TRBV6-1 and TRBJ2-5; D unclear. Germline CDR1 MNHNS, CDR2 SASEGT. Trimming left V 11 bases short and J 0 bases short, with 7 bases between. The CDR3 is made up of 11 amino acids. CDR3 sequence (DNA): TGTGCCTCAAGGCACCAAGAGACCCAGTACTTC. Protein product: CASRHQETQYF.

In this sample, this clonotype turned up many times. The chain has TRBV25-1 and TRBJ1-2, with D possibly being TRBD1 (6 bases). Germline V lookup: CDR1 MGHDK, CDR2 SYGVNS. The CDR3 is made up of 14 amino acids. V was pared by 4 bases and J by 11 bases, with 20 bases between. CDR3 coding DNA: TGTGCCAGCAGTGTTTCCACTCTGGGGCAGGGGTACACCTTC. The encoded protein is CASSVSTLGQGYTF.

The rearrangement links TRBV12-3 or TRBV12-4 to TRBJ1-2; D uncertain. The CDR3 length is 17 residues. The V end was cut by 2 bases, the J end by 3 bases, with 19 bases between. CDR3 DNA sequence: TGTGCCAGCAGTTTAAAACCTGTACAATCGGCAGACTATGGCTACACCTTC. This sequence encodes CASSLKPVQSADYGYTF.

This clonotype was counted many times. The chain combines TRBV2 with TRBJ1-2; TRBD1 is a possible D gene (5 bases). Trimming left V 4 bases short and J 0 bases short, with 9 bases between. The CDR3 has 14 residues. Germline V CDR1 and CDR2: SNHLY, FYNNEI. The CDR3 DNA sequence: TGTGCCAGCAGTGGGACATTAACTAACTATGGCTACACCTTC. Translating gives CASSGTLTNYGYTF.

The chain combines TRBV6-1 with TRBJ2-7; D not certain. Germline V lookup: CDR1 MNHNS, CDR2 SASEGT. The length of the CDR3 is 14 residues. The ends were cut back, 0 bases at V and 4 bases at J, with 10 bases in the middle. The CDR3 loop reads CASSEAVRSYEQYF. DNA of the CDR3: TGTGCCAGCAGTGAAGCGGTCCGGTCGTACGAGCAGTACTTC.

This clonotype was observed many times. This chain connects TRBV4-1 to TRBJ1-1, with a tentative D call TRBD1 (6 bases). Germline V lookup: CDR1 MGHRA, CDR2 YSYEKL. CDR3 length: 11 residues. V lost 5 bases and J lost 7, with 8 bases in between. The DNA for the CDR3 is TGCGCCAGCAGCGTACAGGGTGAAGCTTTCTTT. This codes for CASSVQGEAFF.

The genes are TRBV11-2 and TRBJ1-1; no definite D call. This CDR3 comprises 15 residues. V was cut by 5 bases and J by 1 base, with 14 bases left in between. Germline values: CDR1 SGHAT, CDR2 FQNNGV. The chain's CDR3 is CASSPGVFANTEAFF. The CDR3 nucleotides are TGTGCCAGCAGCCCGGGCGTCTTTGCGAACACTGAAGCTTTCTTT. Drawing the rest from reference TRBV11-2 and TRBJ1-1, the complete variable domain is EAGVAQSPRYKIIEKRQSVAFWCNPISGHATLYWYQQILGQGPKLLIQFQNNGVVDDSQLPKDRFSAERLKGVDSTLKIQPAKLEDSAVYLCASSPGVFANTEAFFGQGTRLTVV.

This clonotype was seen ten or more times. J is TRBJ2-2 and V is TRBV6-4, with D possibly being TRBD1 or TRBD2 (5 bases each). CDR3 length: 20 amino acids. Germline lookup yields CDR1 MRHNA and CDR2 SNTAGT. V lost 6 bases, J lost 6 bases, and 32 bases lay in between. The CDR3 bases are TGTGCCAGCAGACCTTCAGGCAGGGTGGTGGACTTCGAATCTGCCGGGGAGCTGTTTTTT. Translated, it gives CASRPSGRVVDFESAGELFF.

This clonotype came up many times. The chain combines TRBV19 with TRBJ1-2, with D perhaps TRBD1 (5 bases). The CDR3 loop spans 12 amino acids. The germline CDR1 and CDR2 sequences are LNHDA and SQIVND (reference sequence). V lost 7 bases and J lost 4, with 10 bases in between. The CDR3 spells CASKDQGYGYTF. CDR3 DNA sequence: TGTGCCAGTAAGGACCAGGGCTATGGCTACACCTTC.

Regarding this clonotype: The junction departs from germline at one end; a sequencing error may be responsible. This chain connects TRBV6-1 to TRBJ1-6; the D gene is possibly TRBD1 (6 bases). CDR3 size: 14 residues. Germline lookup yields CDR1 MNHNS and CDR2 SASEGT. As DNA, the CDR3 is TGTGTCAGCATCCAGGGGACGATTAATTCACACCTCCACTTT. This encodes CVSIQGTINSHLHF.